The rows below give T cell receptor beta chains drawn from one sample of a study of cytomegalovirus exposure and HLA in healthy donors. Clones were read by immunoSEQ multiplex PCR, and TCRdb kept only the in-frame ones, dropping some. The table has around 76,000 clones, more than 65% seen once; the top ten hold around 16%. The specimen was PBMCs. These receptors all come from a woman aged 40 to 49 in good health and CMV-seropositive. The CDR3 runs from the conserved cysteine through the conserved F or W. D genes are given only for firm matches. Only part of the rows carry a size: once, few, many, or a class if the clone is expanded.

TRBV11-2	TRBJ1-1	TRBD1	NA	CASSLSGQGARAFF	TGTGCCAGCAGCTTATCGGGACAGGGGGCGCGGGCTTTCTTT
TRBV18	TRBJ2-3	NA	NA	CASSPRGSTDTQYF	TGTGCCAGCTCACCACGAGGTAGCACAGATACGCAGTATTTT
TRBV19	TRBJ2-3	NA	NA	CASNPRRQVGISTQYF	TGTGCCAGTAATCCACGGAGGCAGGTTGGGATTAGTACGCAGTATTTT
TRBV27	TRBJ1-5	NA	few	CASKEGAGPNQPQHF	TGTGCCAGCAAAGAGGGAGCAGGACCCAATCAGCCCCAGCATTTT
TRBV2	TRBJ2-7	NA	NA	CASRDVLGRGEQYF	TGTGCCAGCAGAGATGTCTTGGGCCGGGGCGAGCAGTACTTC
TRBV5-1	TRBJ2-3	TRBD2	few	CASRTSGTADTQYF	TGCGCCAGCAGGACTAGCGGGACAGCAGATACGCAGTATTTT
TRBV7-9	TRBJ2-1	NA	NA	CASSSPRGYNEQFF	TGTGCCAGCAGCTCCCCTCGGGGTTACAATGAGCAGTTCTTC
TRBV18	TRBJ2-1	NA	NA	CASSLDWYNEQFF	TGTGCCAGCTCACTGGACTGGTACAATGAGCAGTTCTTC
TRBV10-3	TRBJ2-7	NA	NA	CAISESSVHEQYF	TGTGCCATCAGTGAGTCTAGCGTACACGAGCAGTACTTC
TRBV7-2	TRBJ2-5	NA	NA	CASSFAGETQYF	TGTGCCAGCAGCTTTGCGGGGGAGACCCAGTACTTC
TRBV15	TRBJ2-7	NA	once	CATSRDGAGLNEQYF	TGTGCCACCAGCAGAGATGGGGCGGGACTCAACGAGCAGTACTTC
TRBV5-1	TRBJ2-3	NA	NA	CASSSYRGTSTDTQYF	TGCGCCAGCAGCTCCTACCGAGGGACTAGCACAGATACGCAGTATTTT
TRBV27	TRBJ2-5	TRBD1	NA	CASSGQGQTQYF	TGTGCCAGCAGTGGACAGGGGCAGACCCAGTACTTC
TRBV5-1	TRBJ2-7	NA	NA	CASRLAGMSPYEPYF	TGCGCCAGCAGATTGGCGGGGATGTCCCCCTACGAGCCGTACTTC
TRBV28	TRBJ2-7	TRBD2	few	CASSPARNWREVYEQYF	TGTGCCAGCAGCCCTGCCCGGAATTGGCGGGAGGTATACGAGCAGTACTTC
TRBV27	TRBJ2-4	TRBD1	NA	CASSTEGQAPDIQYF	TGTGCCAGCAGCACGGAGGGACAGGCCCCAGACATTCAGTACTTC
TRBV30	TRBJ2-5	NA	NA	CALTGQETQYF	TGTGCCCTCACCGGGCAAGAGACCCAGTACTTC
TRBV5-1	TRBJ2-2	TRBD2	NA	CASSKGLAGANTGELFF	TGCGCCAGCAGCAAGGGACTAGCGGGGGCGAACACCGGGGAGCTGTTTTTT
TRBV27	TRBJ1-6	NA	NA	CASRRTGTRDPPLHF	TGTGCCAGCAGACGCACCGGGACAAGGGATCCACCCCTCCACTTT
TRBV5-1	TRBJ1-1	TRBD1	few	CASSFQGARTEAFF	TGCGCCAGCAGCTTCCAGGGGGCGCGAACTGAAGCTTTCTTT
TRBV30	TRBJ2-1	NA	NA	CAWSVLPSHEQFF	TGTGCCTGGAGTGTACTGCCGTCGCATGAGCAGTTCTTC
TRBV7-8	TRBJ2-5	NA	NA	CASSPGRRFGETQYF	TGTGCCAGCAGCCCTGGCCGGAGGTTCGGAGAGACCCAGTACTTC
TRBV19	TRBJ2-7	TRBD1	NA	CASSTTGGPYEQYF	TGTGCCAGTAGCACTACAGGGGGACCCTACGAGCAGTACTTC
TRBV5-6	TRBJ2-1	TRBD2	NA	CASSLGGVIAGPYNEQFF	TGTGCCAGCAGCTTGGGGGGCGTGATAGCGGGGCCCTACAATGAGCAGTTCTTC
TRBV6-5	TRBJ1-3	NA	NA	CASSYGHPSSGNTIYF	TGTGCCAGCAGTTACGGACACCCGAGCTCTGGAAACACCATATATTTT
TRBV5-6	TRBJ2-1	NA	once	CASSLGKLGSYNEQFF	TGTGCCAGCAGCTTGGGGAAACTAGGTTCCTACAATGAGCAGTTCTTC
TRBV15	TRBJ2-7	NA	NA	CATSRDFRGYEQYF	TGTGCCACCAGCAGAGACTTCAGGGGCTACGAGCAGTACTTC